Listed here is a single TCR beta chain. The antigen this receptor binds is unknown. Base qualities were left out, and no much larger clone turns up one base away. The CDR3 numbers 14 residues from cysteine through phenylalanine. Only CDR3 DNA remains: 42 bases, in frame from the first base. Looking up the germline V gene yields CDR1 SGHAT and CDR2 FQNNGV. V and J are truncated by 2 bases and 1 base respectively, leaving an intervening sequence of 8 bases. The sample originates from a study of T cell repertoires in cytomegalovirus infection (dated by TCRdb to the late 2010s). A note on the overall study: Peptide stimulations targeted recently identified HLA-C-restricted CMV epitopes, whose presentation resists viral immunomodulation, together with well-studied HLA-B-restricted epitopes. The HLA type of each donor mattered for the analysis, because public TCR beta signatures pointed to carriage of CMV infection along with the matching HLA type.

What the study reported, not specific to this receptor: Carriers of CMV infection plus the relevant HLA type were discriminated by the cumulative frequency of public TCR beta family members in the study cohort and in an independent roughly 370-donor cohort. The ex vivo response was dominated by HLA-C-restricted CMV-specific TCR beta clonotypes, and the single most frequent clonotype in two of eight donors was supplied by these HLA-C-restricted clonotypes.

The instrument given in TCRdb is Illumina HiSeq 1500. The raw public reads went through TCRdb reprocessing: fastp at Q25, MiXCR clone calling, in-frame beta chains kept. Identical CDR3 proteins give one entry, which carries the most common genes and DNA. This sample has approximately 910,000 distinct CDR3 sequences in its table, and under 40% of those were observed once. Jointly, the top ten make up 13% of the sample. The intended sense of this specimen's treatment or condition label: in vitro stimulation with specific CMV peptide epitopes to enrich CMV-specific T cells. This receptor was taken from a human donor in good health (CMV status not recorded). Some clones in this sample may be carry-over from other donors' samples. The specimen was cultured CD8+ T cells from PBMCs, collected from culture after CMV antigen stimulation. The V and J segments used are TRBV11-2 and TRBJ1-1, with no D gene named confidently. The DNA sequence is as follows: TGTGCCAGCAGCTTAATCTCAGGGAACACTGAAGCTTTCTTT. It is translated as CASSLISGNTEAFF.